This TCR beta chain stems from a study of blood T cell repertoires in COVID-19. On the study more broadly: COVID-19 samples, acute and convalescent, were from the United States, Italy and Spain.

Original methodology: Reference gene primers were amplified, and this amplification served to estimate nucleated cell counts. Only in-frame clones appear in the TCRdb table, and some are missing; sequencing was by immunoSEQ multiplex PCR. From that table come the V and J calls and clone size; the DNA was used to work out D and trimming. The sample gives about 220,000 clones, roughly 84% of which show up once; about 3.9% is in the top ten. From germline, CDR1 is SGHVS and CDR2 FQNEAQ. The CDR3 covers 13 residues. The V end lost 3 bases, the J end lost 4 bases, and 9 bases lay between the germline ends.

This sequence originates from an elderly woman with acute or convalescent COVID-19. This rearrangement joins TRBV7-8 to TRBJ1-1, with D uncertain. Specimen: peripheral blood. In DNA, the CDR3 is TGTGCCAGCAGCTTCCGAAGAGGCACTGAAGCTTTCTTT. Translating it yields CASSFRRGTEAFF.